This TCR beta chain was identified during a study of T cells after yellow fever vaccination. Study-wide results and caveats: The booster response re-showed most primary clones: approximately 97% CD4, almost 90% CD8. Although the secondary response was weaker, it peaked faster, at day 5 versus 15. Abundant clonotypes from the bulk population could have been carried over as contaminants into FACS-sorted repertoires.

A word on this clonotype: The antigen remains unidentified.

This CDR3 region has 16 residues. The V gene's germline CDR1 is DFQATT and CDR2 SNEGSKA (reference sequence). V was clipped by 3 bases and J by 4 bases; unmatched bases: 11. A single record per CDR3 protein comes from TCRdb applying MiXCR to the 5' RACE reads. Of hundreds of thousands of distinct CDR3 sequences in the sample, 10% to 15% were seen once. This material consisted of PBMCs, taken on the day of the yellow fever booster vaccination. The clonotype originates from a man aged 25 to 40 who received the YFV17D yellow fever vaccine. V is TRBV20-1 and J is TRBJ2-2; 7 nucleotides agree with TRBD2. CDR3 in amino acids: CSASGAGVLGTGELFF. CDR3 DNA sequence: TGCAGTGCTAGCGGGGCGGGGGTTTTAGGCACCGGGGAGCTGTTTTTT.